One and the same sample provided the 20 T cell receptor beta chains below, sequenced in a study of control samples from healthy donors and cancer patients. This table comes from immunoSEQ multiplex PCR, and its TCRdb copy is limited to in-frame clones, with some not included. The profile shows approximately 140,000 clones, approximately 94% of them singletons. Sequences were obtained from blood. These receptors all come from a man between 18 and 35 years old in good health.

The chain has TRBV19 and TRBJ1-1, with a possible D match to TRBD1 (6 bases). V lost 8 bases, J lost 1 base, and 14 bases lay in between. The CDR3 totals 14 residues. Germline V CDR1 and CDR2: LNHDA, SQIVND (reference sequence). The CDR3 is CASLNRARNTEAFF. As DNA, the CDR3 is TGTGCCAGTCTAAACAGGGCCAGGAACACTGAAGCTTTCTTT.

J is TRBJ1-2 and V is TRBV14; D is unclear. CDR3 size: 11 residues. Germline V gene sequence: CDR1 SGHDN, CDR2 FVKESK. V lost 3 bases and J 8 bases, leaving 7 bases between the germline ends. The CDR3 is CASSQLGGYTF. CDR3 nucleotides: TGTGCCAGCAGCCAGCTAGGAGGCTACACCTTC. Full variable domain (rest looked up from reference TRBV14 and TRBJ1-2): EAGVTQFPSHSVIEKGQTVTLRCDPISGHDNLYWYRRVMGKEIKFLLHFVKESKQDESGMPNNRFLAERTGGTYSTLKVQPAELEDSGVYFCASSQLGGYTFGSGTRLTVV.

The chain links TRBV18 to TRBJ2-7; no clear D. The CDR3 is made up of 14 amino acids. Trimming cost V 2 bases and J 6 bases, with 14 bases left between them. CDR1 and CDR2 from the germline V gene are KGHSH and LQKENI. Written as DNA, the CDR3 is TGTGCCAGCTCACCAGGGATGTGGCTCTCCGAGCAGTACTTC. It translates to CASSPGMWLSEQYF.

This clone was counted between two and nine times. The gene calls are TRBV5-4 and TRBJ1-5; D gene ambiguous. Germline V lookup: CDR1 SGHNT, CDR2 YYREEE (reference sequence). Trimming took off 0 bases at V and 3 bases at J, with 1 base between the two ends. This CDR3 region has 12 residues. CDR3 in amino acids: CASSLDNQPQHF. CDR3 DNA sequence: TGTGCCAGCAGCTTGGACAATCAGCCCCAGCATTTT.

The chain employs TRBV6-4 and TRBJ2-1; 13 bases map to TRBD2. The CDR3 consists of 15 residues. With 5 bases clipped from V and 4 bases from J, the junction kept 2 bases outside the gene matches. From germline, CDR1 is MRHNA and CDR2 SNTAGT. DNA for the CDR3: TGTGCCAGCAGTCCGGGACTAGCGGGGTACAATGAGCAGTTCTTC. Translating gives CASSPGLAGYNEQFF.

V is TRBV29-1 and J is TRBJ2-1, with 8 bases identical to TRBD2. After removal of 7 bases from V and 7 bases from J, the junction contained 15 bases not matched to a gene. Germline lookup yields CDR1 SQVTM and CDR2 ANQGSEA. The CDR3 consists of 15 residues. The CDR3 sequence: CSAIPPGGARNEQFF. CDR3 DNA sequence: TGCAGCGCCATCCCGCCGGGGGGGGCTCGAAATGAGCAGTTCTTC.

The chain couples TRBV4-1 to TRBJ2-7; possibly TRBD2 for D (5 bases). The germline V gene encodes CDR1 MGHRA and CDR2 YSYEKL. Trimming shortened V by 4 bases and J by 2 bases, and 18 bases separated the two germline ends. The CDR3 has 16 residues. Written as DNA, the CDR3 is TGCGCCAGCAGCCTTCTCCTAAGCGGAGCGACCTACGAGCAGTACTTC. Its protein is CASSLLLSGATYEQYF.

This chain links TRBV27 with TRBJ1-6, with D possibly being TRBD1 (5 bases). The CDR3 is 15 residues long. V was shortened by 3 bases and J by 8 bases, with 14 bases between the two germline ends. The germline gives CDR1 MNHEY, CDR2 SMNVEV (reference sequence). The CDR3 here is CASSLWGGGDSPLHF. CDR3 sequence (DNA): TGTGCCAGCAGTTTGTGGGGGGGAGGGGATTCACCCCTCCACTTT.

V usage is TRBV5-1 and J usage is TRBJ2-5, with TRBD2 identical over 7 bases. Germline CDR1 is SGHRS and CDR2 is YFSETQ. The CDR3 runs 15 residues. V trimming: 0 bases; J trimming: 5 bases; junction bases outside the gene matches: 7. In DNA form, the CDR3 reads TGCGCCAGCAGCTTGGATGCTAGCGGCAGGGAGACCCAGTACTTC. This sequence encodes CASSLDASGRETQYF.

The chain is built from TRBV27 and TRBJ2-1; D is unclear. This CDR3 has 14 residues. The germline gives CDR1 MNHEY, CDR2 SMNVEV (reference sequence). Trimming stripped 8 bases from V and 6 bases from J, with 17 bases between. The CDR3, as DNA: TGTGCCAGCGGCAGGCCGTCGTCGACCAATGAGCAGTTCTTC. Encoded protein: CASGRPSSTNEQFF.

V usage is TRBV15 and J usage is TRBJ2-1; D is unresolved. There are 14 residues in the CDR3. Trimming took off 5 bases at V and 0 bases at J, with 8 bases between the two ends. CDR1 and CDR2 from the germline V gene are LNHNV and YYDKDF (reference sequence). CDR3 sequence reads: CATSSSGSYNEQFF. The CDR3 DNA follows: TGTGCCACCAGCTCTAGTGGCTCCTACAATGAGCAGTTCTTC.

This clone was seen only once. The chain combines TRBV10-2 with TRBJ1-5; TRBD1 matches 11 bases. Germline-derived CDR1 and CDR2 are WSHSY and SAAADI. The CDR3 loop spans 16 amino acids. Trimming took 3 bases from V and 5 from J; bases not matched to a gene: 6. The CDR3 nucleotides are TGCGCCAGCAGTGATACGCCGGGACAGGGGGATCAGCCCCAGCATTTT. Its protein is CASSDTPGQGDQPQHF.

The gene calls are TRBV7-9 and TRBJ2-1; possible D gene TRBD2, 6 bases. CDR3 length: 14 residues. The germline V and J ends were trimmed by 5 bases and 7 bases, with 15 bases remaining between them. The germline CDR1 and CDR2 sequences are SEHNR and FQNEAQ (reference sequence). DNA for the CDR3: TGTGCCAGCAGCCCCTATAGCGGATGGAATGAGCAGTTCTTC. Its translation: CASSPYSGWNEQFF.

The rearrangement links TRBV13 to TRBJ1-6; 10 bases map to TRBD1. Unmatched junction bases numbered 7, after V lost 1 base and J lost 7 bases. CDR1 is PRHDT and CDR2 is FYEKMQ in the germline V gene (reference sequence). The CDR3 covers 17 residues. CDR3 residues: CASSLDTGQGSNSPLHF. CDR3 nucleotide sequence: TGTGCCAGCAGCTTAGATACGGGACAGGGGTCAAATTCACCCCTCCACTTT.

Points on this clone: This may be a read error, as it is one base from a much larger clone. This chain links TRBV28 with TRBJ2-3, with D uncertain. CDR1 is MDHEN and CDR2 is SYDVKM in the germline V gene. The CDR3 runs to 12 residues. The V gene lost 3 bases and the J gene lost 4 bases, with 5 bases spanning the gap. CDR3 loop: CASSFPPDTQYF. The CDR3 DNA reads as TGTGCCAGCAGTTTCCCCCCAGATACGCAGTATTTT.

The J gene is TRBJ2-1, the V gene TRBV5-4, with TRBD2 as a possible D gene (5 bases). The CDR3 runs 14 residues. CDR1 is SGHNT, CDR2 YYREEE, per germline (reference sequence). The V end lost 0 bases, the J end lost 10 bases, and 14 bases lay between the germline ends. The chain's CDR3 is CASSLGLAISEQFF. CDR3 coding DNA: TGTGCCAGCAGCTTGGGGCTAGCAATAAGCGAGCAGTTCTTC.

The chain recombines TRBV28 with TRBJ2-6, with D perhaps given as TRBD1 or TRBD2 (5 bases each). CDR1 is MDHEN, CDR2 SYDVKM, per germline. V lost 3 bases and J lost 4, with 19 bases in between. This CDR3 has 18 amino acids. The CDR3 region is CASSFGQALWGGANVLTF. The CDR3 DNA sequence: TGTGCCAGCAGTTTTGGGCAGGCCCTTTGGGGGGGGGCCAACGTCCTGACTTTC.

The chain has TRBV30 and TRBJ2-7, with TRBD1 identical over 8 bases. Germline V lookup: CDR1 GTSNPN, CDR2 SVGIG (reference sequence). CDR3 length: 13 amino acids. J gave up 6 bases and V 1 base, and 5 bases lay outside the gene matches. The CDR3 nucleotides read TGTGCCTGGAGTGGGACAGGGTGGGCCGAGCAGTACTTC. This translates into CAWSGTGWAEQYF.

The rearrangement links TRBV5-4 to TRBJ1-2, with D perhaps matching TRBD1 (6 bases). Germline V gives CDR1 SGHNT, CDR2 YYREEE (reference sequence). Trimming pared 6 bases from V and 0 bases from J, leaving 12 bases between. CDR3 length equals 14 residues. The CDR3 DNA follows: TGTGCCAGCACTCAGAGGGGGGCTAACTATGGCTACACCTTC. It translates to CASTQRGANYGYTF.

J is TRBJ2-7 and V is TRBV4-1, with D hard to call. The V end was cut by 0 bases, the J end by 1 base, with 7 bases between. Germline CDR1 and CDR2: MGHRA and YSYEKL. This CDR3 spans 14 amino acids. CDR3 nucleotide sequence: TGCGCCAGCAGCCAAGATGGCCAATCCTACGAGCAGTACTTC. Its translation is CASSQDGQSYEQYF.